Below are 25 T cell receptor beta chains sequenced from a single sample in a study of T cells in localized non-small cell lung cancer. The method was immunoSEQ multiplex PCR; TCRdb's version includes in-frame clones alone and lacks a portion of them. Found here are roughly 30,000 clones, 88% of them singletons; the top ten hold around 4%. Material: peripheral blood, obtained before any cancer treatment. The source of these receptors is a woman aged 35 to 75 with stage I lung adenocarcinoma.

V is TRBV9 and J is TRBJ2-3, with D possibly being TRBD2 (6 bases). Germline CDR1 reads SGDLS; CDR2 reads YYNGEE. Trimming stripped 0 bases from V and 0 bases from J, with 8 bases between. The CDR3 spans 15 residues. CDR3 loop: CASSVGGASTDTQYF. CDR3 nucleotides: TGTGCCAGCAGCGTAGGCGGGGCGAGCACAGATACGCAGTATTTT.

This clone qualifies as medium-sized. The chain links TRBV5-5 to TRBJ1-1; unclear D gene. Deletions cut 0 bases from V and 8 bases from J, with 8 bases between. Looked up from germline, CDR1 is SGHKS and CDR2 is YYEKEE (reference sequence). The CDR3 contains 12 residues. CDR3 nucleotides: TGTGCCAGCAGCTTGGCCCGGGTAGAAGCTTTCTTT. This encodes CASSLARVEAFF.

The rearrangement links TRBV18 to TRBJ2-7, with D possibly being TRBD1 or TRBD2 (5 bases each). The CDR3 consists of 16 residues. Germline CDR1 KGHSH, CDR2 LQKENI. Trimming cost V 5 bases and J 0 bases, with 17 bases left between them. CDR3 residues: CASSSTGTGNSYEQYF. The CDR3 DNA follows: TGTGCCAGCTCATCTACCGGGACGGGAAACTCCTACGAGCAGTACTTC.

The rearrangement uses TRBV11-2 and TRBJ2-7, with 8 bases fitting TRBD1. The CDR3 totals 15 residues. Looked up from germline, CDR1 is SGHAT and CDR2 is FQNNGV. J was trimmed by 3 bases and V by 1 base; bases with no gene match: 5. CDR3 nucleotides: TGTGCCAGCAGCTTAGCTGGACAGGGAATCTACGAGCAGTACTTC. This sequence encodes CASSLAGQGIYEQYF.

The rearrangement joins TRBV7-9 to TRBJ2-4; the D gene could be TRBD1 or TRBD2 (5 bases each). The CDR3 consists of 17 residues. CDR1 is SEHNR and CDR2 is FQNEAQ in the germline V gene (reference sequence). Trimming took off 1 base at V and 0 bases at J, with 13 bases between the two ends. This CDR3 is CASSLGDGGLAKNIQYF. In DNA form, the CDR3 reads TGTGCCAGCAGCTTAGGGGACGGAGGCTTAGCCAAAAACATTCAGTACTTC.

The chain is built from TRBV5-1 and TRBJ1-4, with a tentative D call TRBD1 (6 bases). Between the trimmed V and J ends, which lost 2 bases and 0 bases, there was a span of 11 bases. Germline-derived CDR1 and CDR2 are SGHRS and YFSETQ. There are 16 residues in the CDR3. The CDR3 nucleotides are TGCGCCAGCAGCTTAACAGGGTACGCAACTAATGAAAAACTGTTTTTT. Its translation is CASSLTGYATNEKLFF.

This clone appeared a single time. The rearrangement uses TRBV9 and TRBJ2-1; 8 bases align to TRBD2. The CDR3 covers 15 residues. Germline V CDR1 and CDR2: SGDLS, YYNGEE. J gave up 6 bases and V 3 bases, and 8 bases lay outside the gene matches. CDR3: CASSAMGLGGNEQFF. As DNA, the CDR3 is TGTGCCAGCAGCGCTATGGGACTAGGGGGCAATGAGCAGTTCTTC.

This clone is a singleton in its sample. The V call is TRBV5-1, the J call TRBJ2-1; D gene uncertain. Germline assignment: CDR1 SGHRS and CDR2 YFSETQ. CDR3 size: 14 residues. V was shortened by 0 bases and J by 9 bases, with 13 bases between the two germline ends. CDR3 amino acids: CASSLEGSWGEQFF. The CDR3 DNA follows: TGCGCCAGCAGCTTGGAAGGGTCTTGGGGTGAGCAGTTCTTC.

V gene TRBV4-3 combines with J gene TRBJ2-3; D is ambiguous. CDR1 is LGHNA and CDR2 is YSLEER in the germline V gene. Trimming shortened V by 0 bases and J by 0 bases, and 13 bases separated the two germline ends. CDR3 length: 17 amino acids. DNA of the CDR3: TGCGCCAGCAGCCAAGATTATCCGCGAGCGAGCACAGATACGCAGTATTTT. It specifies CASSQDYPRASTDTQYF.

V gene TRBV7-6 combines with J gene TRBJ2-1, with 7 bases fitting TRBD2. CDR1 and CDR2 from the germline V gene are SGHVS and FNYEAQ. J gave up 0 bases and V 11 bases, and 13 bases lay outside the gene matches. CDR3 length equals 16 residues. The CDR3 region is CASKRLAVSSYNEQFF. CDR3 bases: TGTGCCTCCAAGAGGCTAGCGGTTAGCTCCTACAATGAGCAGTTCTTC.

The CDR3 reads CASSHGQGVNTEAFF. The CDR3 DNA reads as TGTGCCAGCTCACATGGACAGGGCGTGAACACTGAAGCTTTCTTT. This chain uses TRBV18 with TRBJ1-1; 8 bases fit TRBD1. Germline V CDR1 and CDR2: KGHSH, LQKENI. The CDR3 extends over 15 amino acids. V gave up 4 bases and J gave up 0 bases; unmatched junction bases: 4.

The chain carries TRBV28 and TRBJ1-2, with 11 bases lining up with TRBD1. The CDR3 runs 15 residues. The ends lost 1 base at V and 7 bases at J; junction bases unmatched: 5. In germline, CDR1 is MDHEN, CDR2 SYDVKM. CDR3 nucleotides: TGTGCCAGCAGTTTATCGGACAGGGGGCGGGGTGGCTACACCTTC. Translation gives CASSLSDRGRGGYTF.

This clone was counted a few times. The CDR3 loop reads CAWSPHRAMNTEAFF. The CDR3 DNA reads TGTGCCTGGAGTCCCCACAGGGCGATGAACACTGAAGCTTTCTTT. The rearrangement uses TRBV30 and TRBJ1-1; possibly TRBD1 for D (6 bases). The germline gives CDR1 GTSNPN, CDR2 SVGIG (reference sequence). This CDR3 has 15 amino acids. Trimming removed 2 bases at V and 0 bases at J, with 13 bases between.

The genes are TRBV10-3 and TRBJ2-3, with 13 bases identical to TRBD2. CDR1 is ENHRY, CDR2 SYGVKD, per germline. V trimming: 4 bases; J trimming: 3 bases; junction bases outside the gene matches: 4. The CDR3 consists of 16 residues. The CDR3 region has the DNA TGTGCCATCAGTGGGAAGACTAGCGGGGGGACAGATACGCAGTATTTT. This gives the protein CAISGKTSGGTDTQYF.

V usage is TRBV11-2 and J usage is TRBJ2-3; unclear D gene. Trimming removed 1 base from V and 2 bases from J, with 13 bases in between. This CDR3 spans 16 amino acids. The germline CDR1 and CDR2 sequences are SGHAT and FQNNGV. In DNA form, the CDR3 reads TGTGCCAGCAGCTTAGGCGTCACCTCACTCACAGATACGCAGTATTTT. Translating gives CASSLGVTSLTDTQYF.

The chain's CDR3 is CASTKGGIQPQHF. CDR3 nucleotide sequence: TGTGCCAGTACCAAAGGAGGTATACAGCCCCAGCATTTT. The chain has TRBV19 and TRBJ1-5; D is undetermined. V lost 7 bases and J 7 bases, leaving 14 bases between the germline ends. CDR1 and CDR2 (germline): LNHDA, SQIVND (reference sequence). The CDR3 runs to 13 residues.

In this sample, this clone turned up once. This chain joins TRBV4-3 and TRBJ1-4; possible D gene TRBD1, 6 bases. CDR3 length: 14 amino acids. The V and J ends lost 1 base and 5 bases respectively, with 8 bases between them. Germline V gene data show CDR1 as LGHNA and CDR2 as YSLEER. The CDR3 reads CASSQAGVNEKLFF. The CDR3 DNA sequence: TGCGCCAGCAGCCAAGCAGGGGTAAATGAAAAACTGTTTTTT.

This chain joins TRBV9 and TRBJ2-5; D perhaps matches TRBD2 (6 bases). The germline gives CDR1 SGDLS, CDR2 YYNGEE. The CDR3 is 14 residues long. Trimming cost V 0 bases and J 1 base, with 7 bases left between them. The CDR3 sequence is CASSVGGVQETQYF. CDR3 in DNA: TGTGCCAGCAGCGTAGGGGGGGTCCAAGAGACCCAGTACTTC.

The DNA of the CDR3 is TGTGCCAGCAGCTTGGGGGATGTCGCCTACGAGCAGTACTTC. It translates to CASSLGDVAYEQYF. The V gene is TRBV5-8, the J gene TRBJ2-7; D unclear. Between the trimmed V and J ends, which lost 0 bases and 2 bases, there was a span of 9 bases. The length of the CDR3 is 14 residues. The germline V gene encodes CDR1 SGHTS and CDR2 YDEGEE.

The CDR3 nucleotides are TGTGCCAGCAGTAACAGGGGTTTGGGGACCCAGTACTTC. Its protein is CASSNRGLGTQYF. The chain links TRBV6-5 to TRBJ2-5; 7 bases line up with TRBD1. The CDR3 is 13 residues long. The V gene end was trimmed by 5 bases and the J gene end by 7 bases; junction bases not matched to a gene: 7. Germline-derived CDR1 and CDR2 are MNHEY and SVGAGI.

This clone was found once. This chain connects TRBV2 to TRBJ2-3, with TRBD2 matching 12 bases. The CDR3 extends over 17 amino acids. The V gene end was trimmed by 0 bases and the J gene end by 2 bases; junction bases not matched to a gene: 3. Germline CDR1 reads SNHLY; CDR2 reads FYNNEI. The chain's CDR3 is CASSEARLAGVTDTQYF. Written as DNA, the CDR3 is TGTGCCAGCAGTGAAGCGAGACTAGCGGGGGTCACAGATACGCAGTATTTT.

The rearrangement uses TRBV4-3 and TRBJ1-4; TRBD1 is a possible D gene (6 bases). V lost 3 bases to trimming and J lost 8 bases, with 16 bases between them. Germline V gene data show CDR1 as LGHNA and CDR2 as YSLEER. The CDR3 runs 15 residues. DNA for the CDR3: TGCGCCAGCAGCCAGGAAATACAGGGACGGGAAAAACTGTTTTTT. The encoded protein is CASSQEIQGREKLFF.

The chain carries TRBV6-4 and TRBJ1-1, with 11 bases that match TRBD1. The CDR3 consists of 14 residues. Germline V gene sequence: CDR1 MRHNA, CDR2 SNTAGT. V shed 6 bases and J 5 bases; nucleotides not matched to a gene: 5. CDR3 nucleotides: TGTGCCAGCAGCCCCGGGACAGGGGGTACTGAAGCTTTCTTT. It translates to CASSPGTGGTEAFF.

The chain has TRBV30 and TRBJ1-4, with a tentative D call TRBD1 (6 bases). The germline gives CDR1 GTSNPN, CDR2 SVGIG (reference sequence). V shed 3 bases and J shed 10 bases, with 9 bases lying between them. The CDR3 runs to 11 residues. CDR3 sequence (DNA): TGTGCCTGGAGGTTGACAGGAAAACTGTTTTTT. Translated, it gives CAWRLTGKLFF.

The chain has TRBV7-2 and TRBJ2-3; 12 bases line up with TRBD2. The CDR3 covers 16 residues. Germline loops: CDR1 SGHTA, CDR2 FQGNSA. V was clipped by 5 bases and J by 4 bases; unmatched bases: 7. The CDR3 here is CASSTRLAGVPDTQYF. In DNA form, the CDR3 reads TGTGCCAGCAGCACAAGACTAGCGGGGGTCCCAGATACGCAGTATTTT.